This TCR beta chain was profiled in a study of glioma-infiltrating T cells. Whole-study results and caveats: Tissue-blood divergence was below expectation in non-neoplastic patients, above in gliomas.

Amplification of TCR alpha and beta CDR3 regions from RNA used iRepertoire nested multiplex PCR. TCRdb re-analysed the multiplex PCR reads in MiXCR, keeping a single row per CDR3 protein. This sample has 150,000 or so distinct CDR3 sequences; roughly 43% occur once, and the top ten carry around 20%. This clonotype showed up just a few times. Its target is not known. CDR1 is SNHLY and CDR2 is FYNNEI in the germline V gene. V lost 5 bases, J lost 2 bases, and 9 bases lay in between. The CDR3 contains 13 residues. What was sequenced was glioma tissue, nonneoplastic brain tissue, or PBMCs (not recorded which). The sequence came from a human donor with low-grade glioma or glioblastoma, undergoing nonglioma brain surgery, or in good health (not recorded which). This rearrangement joins TRBV2 to TRBJ2-5, with TRBD2 as a possible D gene (6 bases). CDR3 protein: CASSRDWQETQYF. Here the CDR3 DNA reads TGTGCCAGCAGTCGGGACTGGCAAGAGACCCAGTACTTC.